This TCR beta chain came from a study of Graves' ophthalmopathy and Graves' hyperthyroidism. RNA transcripts were the source from which TCR beta CDR3 regions were amplified. HTBI-primed RT-PCR formed the first round, and a multiplex PCR formed the second. TCRdb ran MiXCR on the multiplex PCR reads and lists one entry per CDR3 protein. The profile shows approximately 700,000 distinct CDR3 sequences, roughly two fifths of them singletons. Germline-derived CDR1 and CDR2 are SGHTA and FQGNSA. The V and J ends lost 5 bases and 0 bases, in that order; junction bases with no gene match: 14. This CDR3 is 19 amino acids long. Study observations and caveats: Separation of ophthalmopathy from stable hyperthyroidism was achieved by a 13-signature model, at about 89% sensitivity and just over 80% specificity. Also, most clonotypes expanded in the thyroid above 0.001 frequency appeared in blood.

Ineligible for inclusion were patients with other autoimmune diseases, uncontrolled infections, pregnancy or lactation. PBMCs were obtained from approximately 10 ml of fresh peripheral blood. Details on this clonotype: Its matching antigen is unknown.

The receptor was derived from an adult man with Graves' ophthalmopathy. The sample was peripheral blood. V is TRBV7-2 and J is TRBJ2-1; 9 bases agree with TRBD1. The CDR3 here is CASSKGQGFGPSSYNEQFF. The CDR3 DNA sequence: TGTGCCAGCAGCAAGGGACAGGGCTTTGGTCCAAGCTCCTACAATGAGCAGTTCTTC.